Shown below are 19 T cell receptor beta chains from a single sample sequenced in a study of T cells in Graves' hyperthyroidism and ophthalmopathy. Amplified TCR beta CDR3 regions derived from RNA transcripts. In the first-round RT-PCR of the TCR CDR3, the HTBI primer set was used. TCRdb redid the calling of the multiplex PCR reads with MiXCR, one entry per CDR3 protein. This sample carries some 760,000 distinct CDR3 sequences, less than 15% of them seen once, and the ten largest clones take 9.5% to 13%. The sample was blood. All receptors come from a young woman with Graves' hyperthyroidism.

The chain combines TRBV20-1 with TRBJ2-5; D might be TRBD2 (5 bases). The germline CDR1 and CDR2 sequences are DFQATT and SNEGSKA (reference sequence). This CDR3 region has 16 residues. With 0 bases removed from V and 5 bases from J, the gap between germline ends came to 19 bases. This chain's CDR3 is CSARDIWKGTRETQYF. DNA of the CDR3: TGCAGTGCTAGAGATATTTGGAAGGGTACTAGGGAGACCCAGTACTTC.

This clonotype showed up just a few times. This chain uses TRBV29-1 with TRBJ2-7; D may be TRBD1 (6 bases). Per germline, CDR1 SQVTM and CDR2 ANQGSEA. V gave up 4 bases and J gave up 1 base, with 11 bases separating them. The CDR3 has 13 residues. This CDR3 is CSVAEGVSYEQYF. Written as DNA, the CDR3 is TGCAGCGTTGCCGAGGGGGTTTCCTACGAGCAGTACTTC.

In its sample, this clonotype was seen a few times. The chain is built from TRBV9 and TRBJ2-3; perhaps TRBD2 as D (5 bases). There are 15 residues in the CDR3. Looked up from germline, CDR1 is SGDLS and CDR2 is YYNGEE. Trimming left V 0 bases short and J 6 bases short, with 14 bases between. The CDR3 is CASSVDGLAGDTQYF. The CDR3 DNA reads TGTGCCAGCAGCGTAGATGGCCTAGCCGGTGATACGCAGTATTTT.

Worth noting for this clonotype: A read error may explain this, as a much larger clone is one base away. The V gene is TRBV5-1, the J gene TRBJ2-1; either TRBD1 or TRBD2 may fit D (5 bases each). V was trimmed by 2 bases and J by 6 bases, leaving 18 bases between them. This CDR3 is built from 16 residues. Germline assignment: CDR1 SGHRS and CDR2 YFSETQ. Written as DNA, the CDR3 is TGCGCCAGCAGCTTAGAGTCGGGGCTAGTGGGCAATGAGCAGTTCTTC. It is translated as CASSLESGLVGNEQFF.

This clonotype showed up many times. CDR3 bases: TGCAGTGCAATCAAGGGCACAGTGACCTACGAGCAGTACTTC. This codes for CSAIKGTVTYEQYF. The rearrangement links TRBV20-1 to TRBJ2-7; D is undetermined. The CDR3 extends over 14 amino acids. V was cut by 6 bases and J by 2 bases, with 17 bases left in between. The germline CDR1 and CDR2 sequences are DFQATT and SNEGSKA (reference sequence).

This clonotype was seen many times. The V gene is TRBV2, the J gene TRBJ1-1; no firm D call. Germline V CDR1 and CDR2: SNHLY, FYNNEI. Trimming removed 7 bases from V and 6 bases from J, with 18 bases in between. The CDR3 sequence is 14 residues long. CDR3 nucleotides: TGTGCCAGCACCCTAAAAAGGGCGGCCGCTGAAGCTTTCTTT. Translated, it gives CASTLKRAAAEAFF.

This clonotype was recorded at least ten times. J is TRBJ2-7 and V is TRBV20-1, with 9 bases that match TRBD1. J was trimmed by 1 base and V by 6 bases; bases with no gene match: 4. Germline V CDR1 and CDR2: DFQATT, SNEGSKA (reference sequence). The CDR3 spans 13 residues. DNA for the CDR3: TGCAGTGCCACCGGGACAGGGTCCTACGAGCAGTACTTC. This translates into CSATGTGSYEQYF.

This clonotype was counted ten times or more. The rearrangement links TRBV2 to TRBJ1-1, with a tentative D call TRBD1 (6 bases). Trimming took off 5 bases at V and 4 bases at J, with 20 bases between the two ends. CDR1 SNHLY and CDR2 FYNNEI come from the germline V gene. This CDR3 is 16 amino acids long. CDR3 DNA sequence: TGTGCCAGCAGTCTGGGAGGGTCGGGACAAGTCACTGAAGCTTTCTTT. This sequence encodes CASSLGGSGQVTEAFF.

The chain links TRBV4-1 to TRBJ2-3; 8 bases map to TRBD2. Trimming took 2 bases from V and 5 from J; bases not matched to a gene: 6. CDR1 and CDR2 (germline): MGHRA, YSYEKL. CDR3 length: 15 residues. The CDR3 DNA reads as TGCGCCAGCAGCCAATATAGCGGGAAGGGAGATACGCAGTATTTT. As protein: CASSQYSGKGDTQYF.

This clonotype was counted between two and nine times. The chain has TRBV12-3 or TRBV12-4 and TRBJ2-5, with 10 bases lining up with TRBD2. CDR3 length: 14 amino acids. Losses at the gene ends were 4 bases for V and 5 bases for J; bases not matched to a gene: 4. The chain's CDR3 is CASSWGLARETQYF. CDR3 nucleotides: TGTGCCAGCAGTTGGGGACTAGCGAGGGAGACCCAGTACTTC.

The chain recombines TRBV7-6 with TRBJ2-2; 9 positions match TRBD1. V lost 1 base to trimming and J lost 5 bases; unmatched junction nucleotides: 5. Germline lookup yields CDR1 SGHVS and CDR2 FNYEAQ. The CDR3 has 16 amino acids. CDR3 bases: TGTGCCAGCAGCTTAGTACAGGGGGCCGCTACCGGGGAGCTGTTTTTT. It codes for CASSLVQGAATGELFF.

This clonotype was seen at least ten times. CDR3 coding DNA: TGCAGCGTTGAAGATTGGGCGGGACTAGCGGGCCATGAGCAGTTCTTC. Amino acids: CSVEDWAGLAGHEQFF. The rearrangement links TRBV29-1 to TRBJ2-1; 12 bases map to TRBD2. The CDR3 totals 16 residues. Germline V gene sequence: CDR1 SQVTM, CDR2 ANQGSEA. The ends lost 0 bases at V and 8 bases at J; junction bases unmatched: 8.

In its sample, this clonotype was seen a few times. CDR3 nucleotide sequence: TGTGCCAGCAGCCCGCTTACTTCCCAGGAGCAGTACTTC. It encodes CASSPLTSQEQYF. The chain links TRBV7-9 to TRBJ2-7, with D uncertain. Germline V lookup: CDR1 SEHNR, CDR2 FQNEAQ (reference sequence). V gave up 5 bases and J gave up 7 bases, with 15 bases separating them. This CDR3 has 13 amino acids.

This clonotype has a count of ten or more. In nucleotides, the CDR3 is TGTGCCAGCAGTGTGTCGGCCAGGGGTGGAGGCTACACCTTC. Amino acids: CASSVSARGGGYTF. The chain uses TRBV2 and TRBJ1-2; TRBD1 might be the D (6 bases). Germline V gene sequence: CDR1 SNHLY, CDR2 FYNNEI. V was clipped by 4 bases and J by 8 bases, with 17 bases between them. The CDR3 has 14 amino acids. Drawing the rest from reference TRBV2 and TRBJ1-2, the complete variable domain is EPEVTQTPSHQVTQMGQEVILRCVPISNHLYFYWYRQILGQKVEFLVSFYNNEISEKSEIFDDQFSVERPDGSNFTLKIRSTKLEDSAMYFCASSVSARGGGYTFGSGTRLTVV.

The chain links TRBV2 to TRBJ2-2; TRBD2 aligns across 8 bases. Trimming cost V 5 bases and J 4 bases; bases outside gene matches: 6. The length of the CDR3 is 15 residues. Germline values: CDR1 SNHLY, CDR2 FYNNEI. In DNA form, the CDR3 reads TGTGCCAGCAGTTGGCGGGAGGCAGGCACCGGGGAGCTGTTTTTT. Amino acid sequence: CASSWREAGTGELFF.

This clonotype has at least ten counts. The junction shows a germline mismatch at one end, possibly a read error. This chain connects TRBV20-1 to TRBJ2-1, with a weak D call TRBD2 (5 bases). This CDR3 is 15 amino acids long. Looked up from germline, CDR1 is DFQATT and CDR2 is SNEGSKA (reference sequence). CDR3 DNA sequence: TGCAGTGCTGGAGACTACTCCACCGCCTACAATGAGCAGTTCTTC. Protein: CSAGDYSTAYNEQFF.

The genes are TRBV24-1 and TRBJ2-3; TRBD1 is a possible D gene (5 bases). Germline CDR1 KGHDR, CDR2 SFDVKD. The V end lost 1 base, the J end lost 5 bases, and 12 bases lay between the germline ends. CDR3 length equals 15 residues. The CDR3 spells CATSDLAGSGDTQYF. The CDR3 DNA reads TGTGCCACCAGTGATTTAGCAGGGTCCGGAGATACGCAGTATTTT.

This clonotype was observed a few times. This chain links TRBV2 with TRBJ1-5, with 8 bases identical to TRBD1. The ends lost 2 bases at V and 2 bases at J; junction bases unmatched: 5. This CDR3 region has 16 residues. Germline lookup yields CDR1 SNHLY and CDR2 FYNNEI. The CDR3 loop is CASSEWTGKGNQPQHF. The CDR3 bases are TGTGCCAGCAGTGAATGGACAGGGAAAGGCAATCAGCCCCAGCATTTT. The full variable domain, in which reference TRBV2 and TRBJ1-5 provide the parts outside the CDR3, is EPEVTQTPSHQVTQMGQEVILRCVPISNHLYFYWYRQILGQKVEFLVSFYNNEISEKSEIFDDQFSVERPDGSNFTLKIRSTKLEDSAMYFCASSEWTGKGNQPQHFGDGTRLSIL.

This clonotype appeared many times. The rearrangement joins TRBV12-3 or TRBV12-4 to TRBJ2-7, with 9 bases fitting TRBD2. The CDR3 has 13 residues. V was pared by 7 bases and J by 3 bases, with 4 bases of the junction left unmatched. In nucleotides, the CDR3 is TGTGCCAGCACCAGCGGGAGGTTCTACGAGCAGTACTTC. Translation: CASTSGRFYEQYF.